The 14 T cell receptor beta chains listed next were all sequenced from one sample in a study of regulatory T cells in long-lasting Graves disease. Time point specified: newly diagnosed GD, antithyroid drugs for less than 3 months. Scientists built the TCR library using RNA that was extracted from PBMCs. Arm-PCR with iRepertoire HTBI primers amplified the CDR3 regions for these TCR beta libraries. TCRdb re-called the multiplex PCR reads with MiXCR, one entry per CDR3 protein. The sample comprises a few hundred thousand distinct CDR3 sequences, approximately 16% of which are singletons, and approximately 30% rests with the top ten. The data were also submitted as part of a second study, on T cells in Graves' hyperthyroidism and ophthalmopathy.

The sequenced sample was peripheral blood mononuclear cells (PBMCs), obtained at new diagnosis, from a patient treated with antithyroid drugs. These receptors all stem from a man aged 35 to 55 with Graves disease.

The chain employs TRBV20-1 and TRBJ2-5; 7 positions agree with TRBD2. Trimming cost V 5 bases and J 5 bases; bases outside gene matches: 20. Germline loops: CDR1 DFQATT, CDR2 SNEGSKA (reference sequence). The CDR3 sequence is 17 residues long. The DNA for the CDR3 is TGCAGTGCTGGCCCCGGACTAGTCCATGTCAACGGGGAGACCCAGTACTTC. Translated, it gives CSAGPGLVHVNGETQYF.

This clonotype was seen more than once but under ten times. A much larger clone lies a single base off, so this may be a read error. This rearrangement joins TRBV28 to TRBJ1-1; a weak D match, TRBD1 (6 bases). The CDR3 covers 14 residues. Germline V CDR1 and CDR2: MDHEN, SYDVKM. DNA of the CDR3: TGTGCCGGCAGTTTGGTGGGACAACCTACTGAAGCTTTCTTT. Amino acid sequence: CAGSLVGQPTEAFF.

This clonotype was seen repeatedly, ten times or more. The CDR3 here is CASSQESLGDTDTQYF. The CDR3 nucleotides read TGCGCCAGCAGCCAAGAGAGCCTTGGGGACACAGATACGCAGTATTTT. The V gene is TRBV4-1, the J gene TRBJ2-3; no firm D call. This CDR3 has 16 residues. V was cut by 0 bases and J by 2 bases, with 12 bases left in between. CDR1 and CDR2 (germline): MGHRA, YSYEKL.

In its sample, this clonotype was seen many times. The chain joins TRBV5-1 to TRBJ2-6, with 8 bases that match TRBD1. There are 14 residues in the CDR3. J lost 2 bases, V lost 7 bases, and 2 bases had no gene match. The germline V gene encodes CDR1 SGHRS and CDR2 YFSETQ. This CDR3 reads CASRQGTGANVLTF. Here the CDR3 DNA reads TGCGCCAGCCGACAGGGGACTGGGGCCAACGTCCTGACTTTC.

This clonotype was counted many times. The chain employs TRBV20-1 and TRBJ1-1; D possibly corresponds to TRBD1 (5 bases). CDR1 and CDR2 from the germline V gene are DFQATT and SNEGSKA (reference sequence). The V end was cut by 6 bases, the J end by 11 bases, with 25 bases between. The CDR3 consists of 14 residues. CDR3 nucleotides: TGCAGTGCACCTACCGGGACTCGTATTGGTGGGGCTTTCTTT. Translation gives CSAPTGTRIGGAFF.

Points on this clonotype: A far larger clone is just one base off, so this is likely a read error. This rearrangement joins TRBV2 to TRBJ2-3, with D perhaps matching TRBD1 (6 bases). The J call may be wrong; the DNA end is better matched by TRBJ2-7. The germline V gene encodes CDR1 SNHLY and CDR2 FYNNEI. This CDR3 is 14 amino acids long. In nucleotides, the CDR3 is TGTGCCATTGCACCGGGACAACCGCCCTACGAGCAGTACTTC. Encoded protein: CAIAPGQPPYEQYF.

This clonotype was counted a few times. V usage is TRBV5-4 and J usage is TRBJ2-5; 7 positions agree with TRBD1. With 3 bases clipped from V and 3 bases from J, the junction kept 8 bases outside the gene matches. Germline loops: CDR1 SGHNT, CDR2 YYREEE (reference sequence). This CDR3 region has 15 residues. CDR3 bases: TGTGCCAGCAGCTCGCGACAGGGAATTAAAGAGACCCAGTACTTC. Its translation: CASSSRQGIKETQYF.

This rearrangement joins TRBV15 to TRBJ2-1, with TRBD1 as a possible D gene (6 bases). V was trimmed by 3 bases and J by 3 bases, leaving 15 bases between them. CDR1 LNHNV and CDR2 YYDKDF come from the germline V gene (reference sequence). The CDR3 runs 16 residues. In DNA form, the CDR3 reads TGTGCCACCAGCAGTCCACGGGACAAGTTCTACAATGAGCAGTTCTTC. Protein product: CATSSPRDKFYNEQFF.

This clonotype was detected only a few times. The chain has TRBV19 and TRBJ1-1, with D unresolved. Trimming took off 7 bases at V and 1 base at J, with 13 bases between the two ends. The CDR3 runs 14 residues. In germline, CDR1 is LNHDA, CDR2 SQIVND (reference sequence). CDR3 amino acids: CASTPQAANTEAFF. The CDR3 nucleotides read TGTGCCAGTACCCCGCAAGCAGCGAACACTGAAGCTTTCTTT.

This clonotype has at least ten counts. The genes are TRBV11-1 and TRBJ1-6; D gene uncertain. From germline, CDR1 is SGHAT and CDR2 FQDESV (reference sequence). Trimming took off 2 bases at V and 7 bases at J, with 9 bases between the two ends. This CDR3 is 14 amino acids long. The CDR3, as DNA: TGTGCCAGCAGCTTAAGAGGGATCAATTCACCCCTCCACTTT. This gives the protein CASSLRGINSPLHF.

This clonotype came up a few times. The chain employs TRBV5-4 and TRBJ2-7; D unclear. V was pared by 1 base and J by 3 bases, with 8 bases between. Germline V lookup: CDR1 SGHNT, CDR2 YYREEE (reference sequence). This CDR3 contains 13 residues. The CDR3 DNA reads TGTGCCAGCAGCTTGACCCTCGGCTACGAGCAGTACTTC. This translates into CASSLTLGYEQYF.

In its sample, this clonotype was seen many times. The junction and the germline gene differ at one end; a read error may be behind it. This sequence joins TRBV28 and TRBJ2-3, with 9 bases that match TRBD2. Germline V CDR1 and CDR2: MDHEN, SYDVKM. The CDR3 length is 17 residues. The CDR3 nucleotides are TGTGCCAGCAGATTATCTATCAGGGCGGGGGGGCTAAATACGCAGTATTTT. It encodes CASRLSIRAGGLNTQYF.

Details on this clonotype: One base separates it from a far larger clone, so it is likely a read error. J is TRBJ2-1 and V is TRBV20-1; D unclear. V lost 3 bases and J lost 10, with 13 bases in between. The germline V gene encodes CDR1 DFQATT and CDR2 SNEGSKA (reference sequence). The CDR3 contains 12 residues. The CDR3 reads CSASRVASEQFF. CDR3 DNA sequence: TGCAGTGCTAGCAGAGTGGCGAGCGAGCAGTTCTTC.

This clonotype showed up many times. The J gene is TRBJ2-1, the V gene TRBV4-3, with D unclear. CDR3 length equals 15 residues. Trimming removed 5 bases at V and 6 bases at J, with 17 bases between. Germline lookup yields CDR1 LGHNA and CDR2 YSLEER. Here the CDR3 DNA reads TGCGCCAGCAGCTTGAGGATGGCCGCTAGCAATGAGCAGTTCTTC. Encoded protein: CASSLRMAASNEQFF.